These 28 T cell receptor beta chains share one sample of origin, sequenced in a study of T cells in Graves' hyperthyroidism and ophthalmopathy. RNA transcripts yielded amplified TCR beta CDR3 regions. The primer set for the first-round RT-PCR of the TCR CDR3 was HTBI. TCRdb fed the multiplex PCR reads into MiXCR, producing one record per CDR3 protein. The repertoire has about 410,000 distinct CDR3 sequences, about 15% of them found once; the top ten carry roughly 21%. The sequenced material came from blood. The origin of the receptors is a woman in her 30s with Graves' ophthalmopathy.

This clonotype was observed many times. The CDR3 coding sequence is TGTGCCAGCAGCCGGCGAGTATCTGGAAACACCATATATTTT. Its translation: CASSRRVSGNTIYF. The chain employs TRBV3-1 and TRBJ1-3, with D unresolved. Germline CDR1 reads LGHDT; CDR2 reads YNNKEL (reference sequence). The CDR3 is made up of 14 amino acids. Trimming shortened V by 4 bases and J by 1 base, and 8 bases separated the two germline ends.

This clonotype was observed a handful of times. A much bigger clone sits one base away, suggesting this may be a read error. The chain combines TRBV7-2 with TRBJ2-7, with TRBD1 as a possible D gene (6 bases). Germline V gene data show CDR1 as SGHTA and CDR2 as FQGNSA. The CDR3 runs 13 residues. CDR3 coding DNA: TGTGCCGGCAGCCCAAGGGGGACCTACGAGCAGTACTTC. It specifies CAGSPRGTYEQYF.

This chain joins TRBV2 and TRBJ1-5; D ambiguous. CDR3 size: 14 residues. The ends were cut back, 4 bases at V and 0 bases at J, with 7 bases in the middle. Per germline, CDR1 SNHLY and CDR2 FYNNEI. CDR3 coding DNA: TGTGCCAGCAGTGTTAAGTCTAGCAATCAGCCCCAGCATTTT. Its translation: CASSVKSSNQPQHF.

The chain couples TRBV7-9 to TRBJ2-7, with D maybe TRBD2 (6 bases). Per the germline V gene, CDR1 is SEHNR and CDR2 is FQNEAQ (reference sequence). V dropped 5 bases and J dropped 5 bases, with 10 bases sitting between them. The CDR3 loop spans 12 amino acids. The CDR3 DNA follows: TGTGCCAGCAGCCAAACTAGCAACGAGCAGTACTTC. It translates to CASSQTSNEQYF.

The V and J genes are TRBV5-8 and TRBJ1-2, with 8 bases aligning to TRBD1. This CDR3 is 12 amino acids long. Germline V gene sequence: CDR1 SGHTS, CDR2 YDEGEE. The junction had 6 bases not matched to a gene; V was cut back by 6 bases and J by 8 bases. The CDR3 sequence: CASTGGAGGYTF. CDR3 nucleotides: TGTGCCAGCACAGGGGGCGCCGGAGGCTACACCTTC.

At least ten counts were recorded for this clonotype. The chain links TRBV11-3 to TRBJ2-2; 12 nucleotides agree with TRBD2. Germline V gives CDR1 SGHNT, CDR2 YENEEA. J was trimmed by 5 bases and V by 0 bases; bases with no gene match: 7. This CDR3 comprises 18 residues. This chain's CDR3 is CASSLDLAGGPWTGELFF. CDR3 DNA: TGTGCCAGCAGCTTAGATCTAGCGGGGGGGCCGTGGACCGGGGAGCTGTTTTTT.

This clonotype occurred many times. The V gene is TRBV10-3, the J gene TRBJ1-1; 9 bases are shared with TRBD1. V shed 10 bases, J shed 6 bases, and the junction held 9 bases outside the gene matches. The germline V gene encodes CDR1 ENHRY and CDR2 SYGVKD. The CDR3 consists of 13 residues. CDR3: CATRQGGNPEAFF. In DNA form, the CDR3 reads TGTGCCACACGACAGGGGGGAAATCCTGAAGCTTTCTTT.

At least ten counts were recorded for this clonotype. The DNA for the CDR3 is TGTGCCAGCATGGCCGAGGCAACTAATGAAAAACTGTTTTTT. Translating it yields CASMAEATNEKLFF. The V call is TRBV2, the J call TRBJ1-4, with unresolved D. The length of the CDR3 is 14 residues. Per germline, CDR1 SNHLY and CDR2 FYNNEI. V was shortened by 7 bases and J by 0 bases, with 9 bases between the two germline ends.

This clonotype was seen at least ten times. The chain joins TRBV5-5 to TRBJ1-4, with D possibly TRBD1 on 6 matching bases. The V gene's germline CDR1 is SGHKS and CDR2 YYEKEE (reference sequence). V gave up 0 bases and J gave up 5 bases, with 11 bases separating them. CDR3 length: 15 residues. CDR3 sequence reads: CASSLGGGGNEKLFF. The CDR3 DNA follows: TGTGCCAGCAGCTTGGGGGGGGGCGGGAATGAAAAACTGTTTTTT.

This clonotype was counted ten times or more. The rearrangement uses TRBV11-2 and TRBJ2-3, with TRBD2 identical over 7 bases. Germline CDR1 reads SGHAT; CDR2 reads FQNNGV. The CDR3 loop spans 16 amino acids. The trim removed 3 bases at V and 3 bases at J, leaving 9 bases unmatched. CDR3 region: CASSFRGGGWTDTQYF. CDR3 coding DNA: TGTGCCAGCAGCTTTCGAGGCGGGGGATGGACAGATACGCAGTATTTT.

Ten or more counts support this clonotype. DNA of the CDR3: TGTGCCAGCAGCCCAGGGGAGCAGAACACTGAAGCTTTCTTT. Its protein is CASSPGEQNTEAFF. The chain is built from TRBV7-6 and TRBJ1-1, with D possibly matching TRBD1 (6 bases). Trimming pared 5 bases from V and 1 base from J, leaving 11 bases between. CDR1 and CDR2 (germline): SGHVS, FNYEAQ. This CDR3 has 14 residues. Based on the CDR3 plus reference TRBV7-6 and TRBJ1-1, the full variable domain is GAGVSQSPRYKVTKRGQDVALRCDPISGHVSLYWYRQALGQGPEFLTYFNYEAQQDKSGLPNDRFSAERPEGSISTLTIQRTEQRDSAMYRCASSPGEQNTEAFFGQGTRLTVV.

Comment on this clonotype: Possible read error: a much larger clone is one base away. The chain recombines TRBV2 with TRBJ2-3, with 9 bases identical to TRBD2. Germline CDR1 and CDR2: SNHLY and FYNNEI. The ends lost 6 bases at V and 4 bases at J; junction bases unmatched: 8. The CDR3 sequence is 15 residues long. The CDR3 sequence: CASRGNSGGSDTQYF. CDR3 DNA sequence: TGTGCCAGCAGGGGTAATAGCGGGGGTTCAGATACGCAGTATTTT.

There are many counts of this clonotype. The V call is TRBV12-3 or TRBV12-4, the J call TRBJ1-3; TRBD1 aligns across 7 bases. The V gene end was trimmed by 6 bases and the J gene end by 2 bases; junction bases not matched to a gene: 1. The CDR3 length is 13 residues. CDR3 in amino acids: CASRQGPGNTIYF. The CDR3 bases are TGTGCCAGCAGACAGGGGCCTGGAAACACCATATATTTT.

This clonotype appeared many times. The chain carries TRBV28 and TRBJ1-2, with 7 bases aligning to TRBD1. The CDR3 is made up of 19 amino acids. Per germline, CDR1 MDHEN and CDR2 SYDVKM. V lost 5 bases, J lost 0 bases, and 18 bases stayed unmatched. The DNA of the CDR3 is TGTGCCAGCAGTACCAGAGTCCGGGCCGCCAGGGGGACTAACTATGGCTACACCTTC. Its protein is CASSTRVRAARGTNYGYTF.

This clonotype was observed at least ten times. The rearrangement joins TRBV5-1 to TRBJ1-4; no reliable D call. CDR3 length: 14 amino acids. Looked up from germline, CDR1 is SGHRS and CDR2 is YFSETQ. V lost 0 bases and J 4 bases, leaving 7 bases between the germline ends. Here the CDR3 reads CASSLASINEKLFF. CDR3 nucleotide sequence: TGCGCCAGCAGCTTGGCCTCCATTAATGAAAAACTGTTTTTT.

As regards this clonotype: This may stem from a read error, because a much larger clone lies one nucleotide away. The rearrangement joins TRBV7-9 to TRBJ1-2; D perhaps matches TRBD1 (6 bases). Per the germline V gene, CDR1 is SEHNR and CDR2 is FQNEAQ (reference sequence). Trimming took 5 bases from V and 3 from J, leaving 13 bases between them. This CDR3 spans 14 amino acids. The CDR3 coding sequence is TGTGCCAGCAGCACAACAAGGGGGGACTATGGCTACACCTTC. It specifies CASSTTRGDYGYTF.

The J gene is TRBJ2-3, the V gene TRBV4-2; 9 positions match TRBD2. Trimming cost V 9 bases and J 1 base; bases outside gene matches: 11. The germline gives CDR1 LGHNA, CDR2 YNFKEQ. The CDR3 has 16 amino acids. The CDR3, as DNA: TGTGCCAGTCCGTCTGCGGGGGGGCGGGGCACAGATACGCAGTATTTT. The encoded protein is CASPSAGGRGTDTQYF.

This clonotype has more than one count but fewer than ten. Sequence at one end of the junction differs from germline and may be a read error. This chain connects TRBV5-1 to TRBJ1-6; D gene uncertain. Germline CDR1 is SGHRS and CDR2 is YFSETQ. This CDR3 comprises 13 residues. CDR3 bases: TGCGCCAGCAGCACGGATTCTAATTCCCCCCTCCACTTT. Its protein is CASSTDSNSPLHF.

The rearrangement joins TRBV9 to TRBJ2-1, with a possible D match to TRBD1 (5 bases). Germline CDR1 reads SGDLS; CDR2 reads YYNGEE. V was shortened by 6 bases and J by 1 base, with 8 bases between the two germline ends. This CDR3 has 13 residues. The CDR3 nucleotides are TGTGCCAGCACTAAGGGGTCCTACAATGAGCAGTTCTTC. Translating it yields CASTKGSYNEQFF.

Details on this clonotype: With a much larger clone just one base away, this may be a read error. The V and J genes are TRBV12-3 or TRBV12-4 and TRBJ2-5, with D maybe TRBD1 (6 bases). Trimming left V 3 bases short and J 5 bases short, with 19 bases between. CDR3 length equals 16 residues. In nucleotides, the CDR3 is TGTGCCAGCAGTTTCCAAGCAGGGGAGAACAGGGAGACCCAGTACTTC. Encoded protein: CASSFQAGENRETQYF.

Ten or more counts support this clonotype. The V gene is TRBV6-1, the J gene TRBJ1-1, with 11 nucleotides matching TRBD1. V lost 5 bases, J lost 3 bases, and 5 bases stayed unmatched. CDR1 and CDR2 (germline): MNHNS, SASEGT. The CDR3 runs 15 residues. CDR3 sequence reads: CASSKGQGAYTEAFF. In nucleotides, the CDR3 is TGTGCCAGCAGTAAAGGACAGGGGGCTTACACTGAAGCTTTCTTT.

Of note for this clonotype: The conserved final phenylalanine or tryptophan is absent from the CDR3, which likely points to a read error. The chain links TRBV5-1 to TRBJ1-1; D is unclear. CDR1 and CDR2 from the germline V gene are SGHRS and YFSETQ. The CDR3 totals 13 residues. Trimming left V 5 bases short and J 1 base short, with 9 bases between. The CDR3 loop reads CASREGENTEAFS. CDR3 nucleotides: TGCGCCAGCAGAGAAGGAGAGAACACTGAAGCTTTCTCT.

This sequence joins TRBV20-1 and TRBJ2-2; 7 bases align to TRBD1. The V gene end was trimmed by 7 bases and the J gene end by 4 bases; junction bases not matched to a gene: 18. From germline, CDR1 is DFQATT and CDR2 SNEGSKA (reference sequence). The CDR3 contains 17 residues. CDR3 protein: CSVDHRRTGDATGELFF. For the CDR3, the DNA is TGCAGTGTCGACCACCGACGGACAGGAGATGCCACCGGGGAGCTGTTTTTT.

This clonotype was recorded at least ten times. The V and J genes are TRBV20-1 and TRBJ1-4; D not resolved. V lost 0 bases and J 4 bases, leaving 0 bases between the germline ends. Germline CDR1 is DFQATT and CDR2 is SNEGSKA (reference sequence). The CDR3 extends over 11 amino acids. CDR3 protein: CSARDNEKLFF. The CDR3 bases are TGCAGTGCTAGAGATAATGAAAAACTGTTTTTT.

This sequence joins TRBV28 and TRBJ1-3; D remains unclear. V shed 6 bases and J shed 4 bases, with 10 bases lying between them. CDR1 MDHEN and CDR2 SYDVKM come from the germline V gene. The CDR3 loop spans 13 amino acids. As DNA, the CDR3 is TGTGCCAGCAGCGACGGTACAGGAAACACCATATATTTT. Its protein product is CASSDGTGNTIYF.

This clonotype occurred many times. V and J are TRBV9 and TRBJ2-5; 8 bases match TRBD2. CDR1 and CDR2 from the germline V gene are SGDLS and YYNGEE. The CDR3 consists of 15 residues. Trimming at V came to 3 bases and at J to 1 base, leaving 5 bases not matched to a gene. In DNA, the CDR3 is TGTGCCAGCAGCGGAGCGGGGGATATCCAAGAGACCCAGTACTTC. It encodes CASSGAGDIQETQYF.

The rearrangement joins TRBV11-1 to TRBJ2-7, with 9 nucleotides matching TRBD1. This CDR3 is built from 16 residues. V dropped 5 bases and J dropped 3; count of bases not matched to a gene: 11. The germline gives CDR1 SGHAT, CDR2 FQDESV (reference sequence). CDR3 DNA: TGTGCCAGCAGCAGCTTAAAGGGACAGGGTTTCTACGAGCAGTACTTC. It codes for CASSSLKGQGFYEQYF.

This sequence joins TRBV6-1 and TRBJ2-2; D is unresolved. Trimming cost V 5 bases and J 7 bases, with 8 bases left between them. This CDR3 has 12 amino acids. Per germline, CDR1 MNHNS and CDR2 SASEGT. The CDR3 DNA is TGTGCCAGCAGTTCCGCTTTCGGGGAGCTGTTTTTT. Encoded protein: CASSSAFGELFF.